This T cell receptor (beta chain) was retrieved from a study of monozygotic twins with inflammatory bowel disease. The study, taken as a whole, reports: For IBD patients, clonotypes shared with others were fewer than for healthy twins, especially with disease activity. There was no support for any single strong signal or clonotype associated with IBD.

With eight separate reactions per sample, the authors made cDNA. Template switching added UMIs carrying a 6-nucleotide sample barcode. From its re-call of the 5' RACE reads, TCRdb lists each CDR3 protein once, without DNA. The sample is made up of 93,000 or so distinct CDR3 sequences, and the top ten hold roughly 1.8% of it. Germline loops: CDR1 SGHAT, CDR2 FQNNGV. This CDR3 region has 15 residues. About this clonotype: Its antigen is not identified.

This chain joins TRBV11-2 and TRBJ2-3. Material: blood. The receptor was derived from a human donor with ulcerative colitis or Crohn's disease, or a healthy co-twin of an affected twin (not recorded which). CDR3 amino acids: CASSLWSGGTDTQYF.